This T cell receptor beta chain was sequenced in a study of blood T cell repertoires in COVID-19. Some clones are missing from TCRdb's copy, which holds only in-frame ones; the method was immunoSEQ multiplex PCR. The sample has more than 100,000 clones, about 82% seen once. This clone was counted only a few times. This CDR3 has 14 amino acids. Trimming took off 5 bases at V and 5 bases at J, with 15 bases between the two ends. Germline V lookup: CDR1 MNHEY, CDR2 SVGEGT. This receptor was identified in a man aged 55 to 70 with active or convalescent COVID-19. The sequencing sample was made of peripheral blood. The chain carries TRBV6-2 or TRBV6-3 and TRBJ1-1; tentatively, D is TRBD1 (5 bases). CDR3 protein: CASSASGIVTEAFF. In nucleotides, the CDR3 is TGTGCCAGCAGTGCCTCAGGGATCGTAACTGAAGCTTTCTTT.